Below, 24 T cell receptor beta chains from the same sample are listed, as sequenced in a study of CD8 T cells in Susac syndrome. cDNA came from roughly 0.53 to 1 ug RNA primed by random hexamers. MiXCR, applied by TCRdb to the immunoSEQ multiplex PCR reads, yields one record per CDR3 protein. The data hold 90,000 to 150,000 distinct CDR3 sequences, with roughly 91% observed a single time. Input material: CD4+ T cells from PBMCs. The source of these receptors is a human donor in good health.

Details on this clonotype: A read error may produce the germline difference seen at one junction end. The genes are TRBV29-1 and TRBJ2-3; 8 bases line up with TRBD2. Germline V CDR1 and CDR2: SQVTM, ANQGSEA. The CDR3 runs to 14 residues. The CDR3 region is CSVEGLAYTDTQYF. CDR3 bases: TGCAGCGTGGAAGGACTAGCTTACACAGATACGCAGTATTTT.

CDR3 nucleotide sequence: TGTGCCAGTAGCCAGGGAACGCGGGATGAGCAGTTCTTC. Residues: CASSQGTRDEQFF. The J gene is TRBJ2-1, the V gene TRBV19; possibly TRBD1 or TRBD2 for D (5 bases each). CDR1 is LNHDA and CDR2 is SQIVND in the germline V gene (reference sequence). V was clipped by 6 bases and J by 8 bases, with 14 bases between them. The CDR3 runs 13 residues.

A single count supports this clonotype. The CDR3 loop reads CASRGQGSSGANVLTF. The CDR3 DNA follows: TGTGCCAGCAGGGGACAGGGCTCCTCTGGGGCCAACGTCCTGACTTTC. The rearrangement uses TRBV6-1 and TRBJ2-6; 9 nucleotides line up with TRBD1. Germline CDR1 and CDR2: MNHNS and SASEGT. The ends lost 6 bases at V and 0 bases at J; junction bases unmatched: 3. The CDR3 loop spans 16 amino acids.

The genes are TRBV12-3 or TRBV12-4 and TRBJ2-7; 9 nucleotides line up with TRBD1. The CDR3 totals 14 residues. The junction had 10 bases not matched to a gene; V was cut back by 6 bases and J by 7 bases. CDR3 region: CASSPGTGTIEQYF. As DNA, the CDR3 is TGTGCCAGCAGCCCCGGGACAGGGACCATAGAGCAGTACTTC.

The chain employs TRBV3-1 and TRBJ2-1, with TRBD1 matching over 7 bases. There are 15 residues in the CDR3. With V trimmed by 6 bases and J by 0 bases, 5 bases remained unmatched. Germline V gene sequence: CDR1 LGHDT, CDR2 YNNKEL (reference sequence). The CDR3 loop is CASSPDRSSYNEQFF. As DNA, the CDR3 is TGTGCCAGCAGTCCGGACAGGAGCTCCTACAATGAGCAGTTCTTC.

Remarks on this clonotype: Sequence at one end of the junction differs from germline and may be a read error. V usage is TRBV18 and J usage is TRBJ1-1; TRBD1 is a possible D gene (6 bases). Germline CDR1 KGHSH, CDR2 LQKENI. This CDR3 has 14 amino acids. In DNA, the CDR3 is TGTGCCAGCTCACTTCAGGGGCAGGGTCCGGGTTCTGGCTTT. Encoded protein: CASSLQGQGPGSGF.

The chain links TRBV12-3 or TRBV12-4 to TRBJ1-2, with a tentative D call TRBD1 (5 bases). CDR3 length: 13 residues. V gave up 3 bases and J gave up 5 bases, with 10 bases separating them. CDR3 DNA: TGTGCCAGCAGTTTTCCAGGGTCATATGGCTACACCTTC. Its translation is CASSFPGSYGYTF.

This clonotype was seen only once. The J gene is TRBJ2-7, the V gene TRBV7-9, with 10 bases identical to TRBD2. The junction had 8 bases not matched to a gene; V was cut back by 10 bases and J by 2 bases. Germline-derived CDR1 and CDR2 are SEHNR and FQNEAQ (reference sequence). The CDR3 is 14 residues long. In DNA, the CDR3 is TGTGCCACTACCAAAGCGGGAGGGCCCTACGAGCAGTACTTC. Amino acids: CATTKAGGPYEQYF.

CDR3 in DNA: TGTGCCAGCAGTGGACTAGCGGGGGGGCCTGACACAGATACGCAGTATTTT. Amino acid sequence: CASSGLAGGPDTDTQYF. This chain uses TRBV12-3 or TRBV12-4 with TRBJ2-3; the match to TRBD2 covers 15 bases. Losses at the gene ends were 5 bases for V and 2 bases for J; bases not matched to a gene: 5. The CDR3 totals 17 residues.

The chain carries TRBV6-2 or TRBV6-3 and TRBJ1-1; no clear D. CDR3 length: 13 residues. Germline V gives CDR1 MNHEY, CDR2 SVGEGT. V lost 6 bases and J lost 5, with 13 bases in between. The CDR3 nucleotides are TGTGCCAGCAGCGATGGATTTGGGACTGAAGCTTTCTTT. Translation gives CASSDGFGTEAFF.

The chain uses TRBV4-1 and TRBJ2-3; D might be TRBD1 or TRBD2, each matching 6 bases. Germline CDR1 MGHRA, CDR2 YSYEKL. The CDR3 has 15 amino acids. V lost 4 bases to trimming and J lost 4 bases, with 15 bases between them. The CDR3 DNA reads TGCGCCAGCAGCCCGGGCGGGAAGGGGGCAGATACGCAGTATTTT. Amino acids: CASSPGGKGADTQYF.

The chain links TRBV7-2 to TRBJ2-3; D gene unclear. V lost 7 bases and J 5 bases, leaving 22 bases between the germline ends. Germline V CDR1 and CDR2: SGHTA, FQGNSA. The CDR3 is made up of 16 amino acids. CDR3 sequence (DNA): TGTGCCAGCATAGCCCTGAACAGATGGGAACAAGATACGCAGTATTTT. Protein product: CASIALNRWEQDTQYF. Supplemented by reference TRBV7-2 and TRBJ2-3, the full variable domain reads GAGVSQSPSNKVTEKGKDVELRCDPISGHTALYWYRQSLGQGLEFLIYFQGNSAPDKSGLPSDRFSAERTGGSVSTLTIQRTQQEDSAVYLCASIALNRWEQDTQYFGPGTRLTVL.

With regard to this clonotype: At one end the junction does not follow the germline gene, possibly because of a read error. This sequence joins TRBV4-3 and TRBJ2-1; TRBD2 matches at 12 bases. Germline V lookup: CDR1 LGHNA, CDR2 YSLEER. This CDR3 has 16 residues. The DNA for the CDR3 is TGCGCCAGCAGCCAAATTCCCGGGACTAGCGGGTCTTTGCACATCTTC. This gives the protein CASSQIPGTSGSLHIF.

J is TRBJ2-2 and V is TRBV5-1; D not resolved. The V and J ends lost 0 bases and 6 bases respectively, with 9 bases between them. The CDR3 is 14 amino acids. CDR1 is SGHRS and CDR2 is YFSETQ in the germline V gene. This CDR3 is CASSLEVTAGELFF. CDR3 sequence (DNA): TGCGCCAGCAGCTTGGAGGTAACGGCCGGGGAGCTGTTTTTT. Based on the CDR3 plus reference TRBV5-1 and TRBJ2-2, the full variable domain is KAGVTQTPRYLIKTRGQQVTLSCSPISGHRSVSWYQQTPGQGLQFLFEYFSETQRNKGNFPGRFSGRQFSNSRSEMNVSTLELGDSALYLCASSLEVTAGELFFGEGSRLTVL.

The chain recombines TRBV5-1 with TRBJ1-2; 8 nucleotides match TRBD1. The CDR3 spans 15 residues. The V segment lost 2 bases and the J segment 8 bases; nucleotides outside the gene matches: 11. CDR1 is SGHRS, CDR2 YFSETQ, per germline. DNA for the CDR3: TGCGCCAGCAGCTTTGAGACAGGGGCGTCCAGGGGCTACACCTTC. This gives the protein CASSFETGASRGYTF.

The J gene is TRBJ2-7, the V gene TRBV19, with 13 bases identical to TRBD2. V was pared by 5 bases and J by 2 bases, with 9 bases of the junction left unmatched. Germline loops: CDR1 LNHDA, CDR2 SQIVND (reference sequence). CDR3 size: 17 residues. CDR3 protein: CASSVGLAGDLPYEQYF. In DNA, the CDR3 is TGTGCCAGTAGTGTTGGACTAGCGGGAGATCTGCCCTACGAGCAGTACTTC. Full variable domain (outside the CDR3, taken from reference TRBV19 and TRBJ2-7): DGGITQSPKYLFRKEGQNVTLSCEQNLNHDAMYWYRQDPGQGLRLIYYSQIVNDFQKGDIAEGYSVSREKKESFPLTVTSAQKNPTAFYLCASSVGLAGDLPYEQYFGPGTRLTVT.

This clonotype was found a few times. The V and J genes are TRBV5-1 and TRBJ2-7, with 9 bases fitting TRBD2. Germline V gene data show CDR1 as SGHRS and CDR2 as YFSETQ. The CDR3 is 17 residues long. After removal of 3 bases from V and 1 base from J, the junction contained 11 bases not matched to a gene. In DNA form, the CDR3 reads TGCGCCAGCAGCTCGCATTCGACTAGCGGAGTTTCCTACGAGCAGTACTTC. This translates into CASSSHSTSGVSYEQYF.

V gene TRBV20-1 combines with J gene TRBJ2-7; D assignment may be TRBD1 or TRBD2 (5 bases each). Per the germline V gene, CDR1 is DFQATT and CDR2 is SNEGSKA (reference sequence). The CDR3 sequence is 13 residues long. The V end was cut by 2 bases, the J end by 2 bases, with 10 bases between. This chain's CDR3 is CSARFEGPYEQYF. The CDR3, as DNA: TGCAGTGCTAGATTCGAGGGACCCTACGAGCAGTACTTC.

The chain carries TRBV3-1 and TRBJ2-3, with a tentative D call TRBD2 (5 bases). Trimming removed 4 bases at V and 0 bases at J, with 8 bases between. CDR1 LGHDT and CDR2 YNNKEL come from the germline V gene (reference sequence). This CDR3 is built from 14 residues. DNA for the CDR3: TGTGCCAGCAGCCGCGGGTCTAGCACAGATACGCAGTATTTT. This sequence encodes CASSRGSSTDTQYF.

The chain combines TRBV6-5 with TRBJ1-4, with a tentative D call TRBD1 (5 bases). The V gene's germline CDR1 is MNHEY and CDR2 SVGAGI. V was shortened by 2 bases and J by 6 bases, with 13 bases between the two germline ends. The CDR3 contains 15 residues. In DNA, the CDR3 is TGTGCCAGCAGTTACGGTGGCAGGGCGCATGAAAAACTGTTTTTT. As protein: CASSYGGRAHEKLFF.

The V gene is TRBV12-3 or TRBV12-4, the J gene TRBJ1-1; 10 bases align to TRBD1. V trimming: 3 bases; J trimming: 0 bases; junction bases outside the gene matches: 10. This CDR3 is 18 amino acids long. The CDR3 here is CASSFGLGQGDLNTEAFF. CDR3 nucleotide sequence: TGTGCCAGCAGTTTTGGTTTAGGACAGGGGGACCTGAACACTGAAGCTTTCTTT.

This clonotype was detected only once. Here the CDR3 reads CASSFRSSMGGDTGELFF. The CDR3 DNA follows: TGTGCCAGCAGTTTCCGGTCGAGCATGGGAGGGGACACCGGGGAGCTGTTTTTT. V and J are TRBV12-3 or TRBV12-4 and TRBJ2-2; 7 bases match TRBD2. This CDR3 region has 18 residues. Trimming at V came to 3 bases and at J to 3 bases, leaving 13 bases not matched to a gene.

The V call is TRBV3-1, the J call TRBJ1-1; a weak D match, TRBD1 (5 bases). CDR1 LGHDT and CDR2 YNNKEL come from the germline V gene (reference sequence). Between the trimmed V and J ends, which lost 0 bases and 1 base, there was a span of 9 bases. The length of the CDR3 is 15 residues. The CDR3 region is CASSQDLRGNTEAFF. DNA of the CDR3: TGTGCCAGCAGCCAAGATTTAAGGGGGAACACTGAAGCTTTCTTT.

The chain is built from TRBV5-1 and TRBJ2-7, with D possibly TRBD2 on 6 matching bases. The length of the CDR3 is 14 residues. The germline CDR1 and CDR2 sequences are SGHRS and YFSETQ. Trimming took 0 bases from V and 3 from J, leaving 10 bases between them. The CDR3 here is CASSLGSSGYEQYF. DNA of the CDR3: TGCGCCAGCAGCTTGGGTAGTAGCGGCTACGAGCAGTACTTC.